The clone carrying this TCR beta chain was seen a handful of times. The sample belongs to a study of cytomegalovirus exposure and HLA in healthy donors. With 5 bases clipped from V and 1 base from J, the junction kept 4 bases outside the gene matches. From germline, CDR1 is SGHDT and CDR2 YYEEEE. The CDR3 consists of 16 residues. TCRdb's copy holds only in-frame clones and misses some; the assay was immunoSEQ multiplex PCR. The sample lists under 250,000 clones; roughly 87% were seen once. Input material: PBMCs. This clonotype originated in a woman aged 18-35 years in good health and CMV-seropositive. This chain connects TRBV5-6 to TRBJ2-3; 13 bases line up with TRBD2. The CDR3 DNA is TGTGCCAGCAGTTGGACTAGCGGGAGCCGCACAGATACGCAGTATTTT. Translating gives CASSWTSGSRTDTQYF.